Below, one TCR beta chain is given with its context. Its antigen is unidentified. V lost 6 bases and J lost 1, with 13 bases in between. From germline, CDR1 is MRHNA and CDR2 SNTAGT. CDR3 size: 15 residues. The method was immunoSEQ multiplex PCR; TCRdb's version includes in-frame clones alone and lacks a portion of them. The repertoire consists of roughly 150,000 clones, with 80% to 95% occurring once and the leading ten covering about 2.5%. This entry is derived from a study of T cell responses to AZD1222 COVID-19 vaccine. Study at large: Second-dose recipients at about 4 or about 12 weeks were treated as one pooled group. Study outcomes and limitations: Repertoire sampling happened only post peak T cell response. Baseline serostatus was positive in only a handful of AZD1222 recipients.

This TCR derives from an adult in good health. The sample in question was peripheral blood, obtained on day 0 of AZD1222 vaccination. The rearrangement joins TRBV6-4 to TRBJ1-5; a possible D gene is TRBD1 (6 bases). This chain's CDR3 is CASRHFRGSNQPQHF. CDR3 nucleotide sequence: TGTGCCAGCAGACATTTTAGGGGGAGCAATCAGCCCCAGCATTTT.